This TCR beta chain came from a study of Tregs in tolerant kidney transplant recipients. Trimming shortened V by 1 base and J by 5 bases, and 9 bases separated the two germline ends. Germline CDR1 reads SGHNT; CDR2 reads YENEEA. The CDR3 is 14 residues long. Profiled with immunoSEQ multiplex PCR; TCRdb holds only in-frame clones, not every one. The table lists some 74,000 clones, approximately 89% of them singletons, with approximately 0.3% in the top ten. An overnight rest at 37°C with approximately 210 IU/ml IL-2 preceded regulatory T cell sorting from thawed PBMCs. The source is a human donor who received a combined kidney and bone marrow transplant. The source material was Tregs from blood, sampled before the transplant. The V gene is TRBV11-3, the J gene TRBJ2-1; D remains ambiguous. The CDR3 sequence is CASSLGGTDNEQFF. CDR3 DNA sequence: TGTGCCAGCAGCTTAGGTGGTACAGACAATGAGCAGTTCTTC. Combining the CDR3 with reference TRBV11-3 and TRBJ2-1 gives the whole variable domain EAGVVQSPRYKIIEKKQPVAFWCNPISGHNTLYWYLQNLGQGPELLIRYENEEAVDDSQLPKDRFSAERLKGVDSTLKIQPAELGDSAVYLCASSLGGTDNEQFFGPGTRLTVL.